This TCR beta chain was sequenced for a study of beta chain features in type 1 diabetes. Study summary: Healthy donors and patients showed comparable age, gender and cell yields.

This CDR3 has 14 amino acids. With 0 bases removed from V and 5 bases from J, the gap between germline ends came to 11 bases. Per germline, CDR1 SGHTA and CDR2 FQGNSA. This clone was recorded a few times. The target antigen is unknown. Findings and caveats of the study: Type 1 diabetes patients had fewer VDJ junction insertions and more deletions. PCR might preferentially amplify shorter templates, equally in patients and controls.

As every portion of the isolated RNA was reverse transcribed, the sequencing read expressed TCRB transcripts. TCRdb's table, derived via immunoSEQ multiplex PCR, lists solely in-frame clones and lacks some. The sample lists under 950,000 clones, about a sixth occurring once. This sequence joins TRBV7-2 and TRBJ2-7; weak D call: TRBD2 (6 bases). The source of this sequence is a woman younger than 35 in good health. Material: naive CD4+ T cells from blood. The DNA for the CDR3 is TGTGCCAGCAGCTTAGCGGGACTTCTGAACGAGCAGTACTTC. It yields the protein CASSLAGLLNEQYF.